This TCR beta chain emerged from a study of OX40 agonist ivuxolimab in advanced cancers. Study at large: Prior checkpoint blockade (anti-PD-1, anti-PD-L1 or anti-CTLA-4) was permitted; about 40% had it. General observations from the study: At 0.1 to 3.0 mg/kg and by week 6, CD4+ and CD8+ T cells in the blood had expanded clonally. The study found among the lowest clonal expansion in partial responders at 0.1-3.0 mg/kg.

Autoimmune disease history or systemic immunosuppression led to patient exclusion. The V gene's germline CDR1 is MDHEN and CDR2 SYDVKM. The CDR3 loop spans 21 amino acids. The V and J ends lost 4 bases and 2 bases respectively, with 33 bases between them. Profiling relied on immunoSEQ multiplex PCR, and the TCRdb table lists in-frame clones only, not all of them. Among roughly 20,000 clones, less than 80% were seen once, and the ten largest hold more than 25%. On this clone: No antigen is known for it.

This chain uses TRBV28 with TRBJ2-7; D is perhaps TRBD1 (6 bases). This sample comprised CD4+ or CD8+ T cells sorted from blood, obtained in a trial of the OX40 agonist ivuxolimab. The receptor was isolated from an adult with an advanced solid tumor such as melanoma, head and neck, liver or kidney cancer. The CDR3 here is CASSSTIFSQQPGHRAYEQYF. CDR3 DNA: TGTGCCAGCAGTTCCACAATTTTTAGCCAACAGCCGGGACATCGCGCCTACGAGCAGTACTTC. The variable domain in full, completed from reference TRBV28 and TRBJ2-7, reads DVKVTQSSRYLVKRTGEKVFLECVQDMDHENMFWYRQDPGLGLRLIYFSYDVKMKEKGDIPEGYSVSREKKERFSLILESASTNQTSMYLCASSSTIFSQQPGHRAYEQYFGPGTRLTVT.